These 18 T cell receptor beta chains share one sample of origin, sequenced in a study of T cell responses to AZD1222 COVID-19 vaccine. Produced via immunoSEQ multiplex PCR; TCRdb's table is partial and in-frame only. The sample consists of 90,000 to 130,000 clones, around 84% of them appearing once. The specimen was peripheral blood, collected on day 0 of AZD1222 vaccination. The source of these receptors is an adult in good health.

The V and J genes are TRBV3-1 (or the pseudogene TRBV3-2) and TRBJ2-7, with D unclear. Trimming stripped 2 bases from V and 3 bases from J, with 5 bases between. The CDR3 spans 12 residues. Germline V gene sequence: CDR1 LGHDT, CDR2 YNNKEL (reference sequence). The CDR3 protein is CASSQQDYEQYF. The CDR3 DNA reads as TGTGCCAGCAGCCAACAGGACTACGAGCAGTACTTC.

The chain's CDR3 is CATSRSRDGAASNEKLFF. CDR3 DNA: TGTGCCACCAGCAGGAGCCGGGACGGAGCCGCGTCTAATGAAAAACTGTTTTTT. This rearrangement joins TRBV15 to TRBJ1-4, with D possibly matching TRBD1 (5 bases). V gave up 3 bases and J gave up 3 bases, with 20 bases separating them. Per the germline V gene, CDR1 is LNHNV and CDR2 is YYDKDF (reference sequence). The CDR3 is made up of 18 amino acids.

The CDR3 region is CASSRPGQGYNEQFF. DNA for the CDR3: TGTGCCAGCAGTCGCCCGGGACAGGGCTACAATGAGCAGTTCTTC. The chain recombines TRBV28 with TRBJ2-1; 9 bases are a match to TRBD1. J gave up 3 bases and V 5 bases, and 5 bases lay outside the gene matches. This CDR3 spans 15 amino acids. Germline assignment: CDR1 MDHEN and CDR2 SYDVKM.

This chain uses TRBV19 with TRBJ2-7; D is undetermined. This CDR3 has 13 residues. Between the trimmed V and J ends, which lost 0 bases and 6 bases, there was a span of 9 bases. The germline V gene has CDR1 LNHDA and CDR2 SQIVND (reference sequence). The CDR3 is CASSIDRRSEQYF. The CDR3, as DNA: TGTGCCAGTAGTATAGATCGGCGGTCCGAGCAGTACTTC.

This chain links TRBV7-2 with TRBJ1-1; TRBD1 might be the D (5 bases). The V end lost 5 bases, the J end lost 5 bases, and 12 bases lay between the germline ends. This CDR3 comprises 13 residues. The germline V gene has CDR1 SGHTA and CDR2 FQGNSA. CDR3 sequence reads: CASSPRVGTEAFF. The CDR3 nucleotides read TGTGCCAGCAGCCCCAGGGTGGGGACTGAAGCTTTCTTT.

The chain uses TRBV5-8 and TRBJ1-3; no reliable D call. This CDR3 has 14 residues. Germline CDR1 reads SGHTS; CDR2 reads YDEGEE. V shed 1 base and J shed 0 bases, with 5 bases lying between them. For the CDR3, the DNA is TGTGCCAGCAGCTTGCAGAGCTCTGGAAACACCATATATTTT. Amino acid sequence: CASSLQSSGNTIYF.

The rearrangement links TRBV7-3 to TRBJ2-1; 10 nucleotides agree with TRBD2. The V segment lost 3 bases and the J segment 2 bases; nucleotides outside the gene matches: 1. CDR1 and CDR2 (germline): SGHTA, FQGTGA. CDR3 size: 15 residues. As DNA, the CDR3 is TGTGCCAGCAGCTTCGGACTAGCGGCCTACAATGAGCAGTTCTTC. Amino acids: CASSFGLAAYNEQFF.

V and J are TRBV7-7 and TRBJ2-2; 13 nucleotides agree with TRBD2. CDR3 length equals 15 residues. Trimming at V came to 5 bases and at J to 6 bases, leaving 3 bases not matched to a gene. The V gene's germline CDR1 is SSHAT and CDR2 FNYEAQ (reference sequence). The CDR3 DNA reads as TGTGCCAGCAGCCCGGGACTAGCGGGGCCCGGGGAGCTGTTTTTT. Residues: CASSPGLAGPGELFF.

This clone has more than one count but fewer than ten. The chain is built from TRBV28 and TRBJ1-2; possible D gene TRBD1, 5 bases. Trimming took off 5 bases at V and 8 bases at J, with 9 bases between the two ends. Looked up from germline, CDR1 is MDHEN and CDR2 is SYDVKM. This CDR3 has 11 amino acids. The CDR3 sequence is CASSRGPGYTF. As DNA, the CDR3 is TGTGCCAGCAGTAGGGGACCCGGCTACACCTTC.

Here the CDR3 DNA reads TGTGCCAGCAGGACAGGGGACTATGGCTACACCTTC. It encodes CASRTGDYGYTF. The chain recombines TRBV6-5 with TRBJ1-2; TRBD1 aligns across 8 bases. The trim removed 6 bases at V and 3 bases at J, leaving 0 bases unmatched. CDR1 is MNHEY, CDR2 SVGAGI, per germline. The length of the CDR3 is 12 residues.

The rearrangement links TRBV18 to TRBJ1-5; 9 nucleotides line up with TRBD1. CDR3 length: 14 residues. The V segment lost 3 bases and the J segment 9 bases; nucleotides outside the gene matches: 6. The V gene's germline CDR1 is KGHSH and CDR2 LQKENI. In DNA form, the CDR3 reads TGTGCCAGCTCACCGGGACAGGGAGAAGGGCCCCAGCATTTT. This gives the protein CASSPGQGEGPQHF.

The rearrangement links TRBV7-2 to TRBJ2-5; TRBD1 is a possible D gene (5 bases). V gave up 6 bases and J gave up 1 base, with 12 bases separating them. Per germline, CDR1 SGHTA and CDR2 FQGNSA. This CDR3 contains 14 residues. CDR3 in amino acids: CASSFSGIQETQYF. In DNA, the CDR3 is TGTGCCAGCAGTTTTTCAGGGATCCAAGAGACCCAGTACTTC. Combining the CDR3 with reference TRBV7-2 and TRBJ2-5 gives the whole variable domain GAGVSQSPSNKVTEKGKDVELRCDPISGHTALYWYRQSLGQGLEFLIYFQGNSAPDKSGLPSDRFSAERTGGSVSTLTIQRTQQEDSAVYLCASSFSGIQETQYFGPGTRLLVL.

The genes are TRBV29-1 and TRBJ1-5; D gene uncertain. CDR3 length: 14 residues. Trimming shortened V by 0 bases and J by 1 base, and 7 bases separated the two germline ends. Looked up from germline, CDR1 is SQVTM and CDR2 is ANQGSEA. This CDR3 reads CSVEDPGSNQPQHF. CDR3 nucleotide sequence: TGCAGCGTTGAAGATCCTGGGAGCAATCAGCCCCAGCATTTT.

The chain couples TRBV28 to TRBJ2-1; 7 bases fit TRBD1. The CDR3 sequence is 16 residues long. The germline gives CDR1 MDHEN, CDR2 SYDVKM. The V gene end was trimmed by 3 bases and the J gene end by 0 bases; junction bases not matched to a gene: 5. The CDR3 bases are TGTGCCAGCAGTTTGAGGGACAGAGTCTCCTACAATGAGCAGTTCTTC. The encoded protein is CASSLRDRVSYNEQFF.

The chain has TRBV19 and TRBJ1-6; the D gene is possibly TRBD1 (6 bases). The CDR3 spans 14 residues. Germline-derived CDR1 and CDR2 are LNHDA and SQIVND (reference sequence). The V and J ends lost 4 bases and 10 bases respectively, with 14 bases between them. CDR3: CASSSTGFGSPLHF. The CDR3 nucleotides read TGTGCCAGTAGTAGCACAGGGTTTGGCTCACCCCTCCACTTT.

The chain uses TRBV5-1 and TRBJ2-1, with 7 bases matching TRBD2. CDR3 size: 14 residues. CDR1 SGHRS and CDR2 YFSETQ come from the germline V gene. V was clipped by 7 bases and J by 5 bases; unmatched bases: 9. CDR3 amino acids: CASSLPGLNNEQFF. The CDR3, as DNA: TGCGCCAGCTCCCTCCCGGGACTAAACAATGAGCAGTTCTTC.

The V gene is TRBV3-1 (or the pseudogene TRBV3-2), the J gene TRBJ2-5; D gene uncertain. The CDR3 extends over 12 amino acids. Germline V gene sequence: CDR1 LGHDT, CDR2 YNNKEL (reference sequence). Trimming pared 4 bases from V and 5 bases from J, leaving 8 bases between. The CDR3 bases are TGTGCCAGCAGCCCGCAAGGGGAGACCCAGTACTTC. Translating it yields CASSPQGETQYF.

This sequence joins TRBV11-2 and TRBJ2-1; 9 nucleotides match TRBD2. Germline CDR1 SGHAT, CDR2 FQNNGV. After removal of 6 bases from V and 6 bases from J, the junction contained 9 bases not matched to a gene. The CDR3 runs to 15 residues. The CDR3 sequence is CASSRSGGRINEQFF. Written as DNA, the CDR3 is TGTGCCAGCAGTAGAAGCGGGGGGCGCATCAATGAGCAGTTCTTC.